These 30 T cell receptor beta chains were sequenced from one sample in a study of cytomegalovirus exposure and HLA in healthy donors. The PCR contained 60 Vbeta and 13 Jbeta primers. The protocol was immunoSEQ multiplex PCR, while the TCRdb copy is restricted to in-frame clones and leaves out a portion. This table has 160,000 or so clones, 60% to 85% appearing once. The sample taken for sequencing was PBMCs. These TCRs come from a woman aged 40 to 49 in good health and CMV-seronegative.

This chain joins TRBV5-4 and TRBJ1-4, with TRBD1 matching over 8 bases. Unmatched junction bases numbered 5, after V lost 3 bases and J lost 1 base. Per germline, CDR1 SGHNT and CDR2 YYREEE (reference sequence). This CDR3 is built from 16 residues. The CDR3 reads CASSSGGAGTNEKLFF. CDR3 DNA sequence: TGTGCCAGCAGCTCAGGGGGCGCGGGAACTAATGAAAAACTGTTTTTT.

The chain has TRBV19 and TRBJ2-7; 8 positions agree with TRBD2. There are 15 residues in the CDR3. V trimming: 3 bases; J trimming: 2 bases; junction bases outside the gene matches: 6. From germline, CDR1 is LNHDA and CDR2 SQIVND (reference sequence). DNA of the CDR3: TGTGCCAGTAGTATTTCTAGCGGGCGCGCCTACGAGCAGTACTTC. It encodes CASSISSGRAYEQYF.

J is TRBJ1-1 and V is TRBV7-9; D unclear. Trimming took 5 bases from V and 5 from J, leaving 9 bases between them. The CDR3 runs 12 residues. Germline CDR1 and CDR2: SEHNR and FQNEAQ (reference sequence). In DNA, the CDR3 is TGTGCCAGCAGCCGGGGTGGGACTGAAGCTTTCTTT. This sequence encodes CASSRGGTEAFF.

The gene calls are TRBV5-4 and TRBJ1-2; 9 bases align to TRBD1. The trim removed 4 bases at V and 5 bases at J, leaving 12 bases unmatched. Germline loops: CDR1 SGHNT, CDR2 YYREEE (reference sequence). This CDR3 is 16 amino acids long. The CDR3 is CASSRNPGQGVYGYTF. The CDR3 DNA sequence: TGTGCCAGCAGCCGCAACCCGGGACAGGGTGTTTATGGCTACACCTTC.

The CDR3 nucleotides read TGTGCCAGCAGCGTAGCCGGGACAGGGGCTATGTACACTGAAGCTTTCTTT. Amino acid sequence: CASSVAGTGAMYTEAFF. The gene calls are TRBV9 and TRBJ1-1; TRBD1 aligns across 10 bases. The germline gives CDR1 SGDLS, CDR2 YYNGEE. The trim removed 0 bases at V and 3 bases at J, leaving 8 bases unmatched. The CDR3 is 17 amino acids.

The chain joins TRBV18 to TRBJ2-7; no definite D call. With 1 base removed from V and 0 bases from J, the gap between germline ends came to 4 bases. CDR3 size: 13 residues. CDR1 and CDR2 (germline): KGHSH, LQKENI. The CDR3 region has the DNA TGTGCCAGCTCACCACGAGGCTCCTACGAGCAGTACTTC. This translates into CASSPRGSYEQYF. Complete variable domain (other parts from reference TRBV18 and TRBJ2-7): NAGVMQNPRHLVRRRGQEARLRCSPMKGHSHVYWYRQLPEEGLKFMVYLQKENIIDESGMPKERFSAEFPKEGPSILRIQQVVRGDSAAYFCASSPRGSYEQYFGPGTRLTVT.

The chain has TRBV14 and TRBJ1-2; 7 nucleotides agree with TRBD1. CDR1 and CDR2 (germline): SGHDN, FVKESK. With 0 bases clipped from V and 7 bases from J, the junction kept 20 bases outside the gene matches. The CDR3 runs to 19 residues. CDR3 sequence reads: CASSQDLSIRGVGKFGYTF. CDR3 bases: TGTGCCAGCAGCCAAGATCTTAGTATCAGGGGGGTGGGGAAGTTTGGCTACACCTTC.

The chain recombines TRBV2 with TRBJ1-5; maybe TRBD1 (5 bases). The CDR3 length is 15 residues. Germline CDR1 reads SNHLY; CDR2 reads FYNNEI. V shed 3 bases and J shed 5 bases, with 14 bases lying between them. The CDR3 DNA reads TGTGCCAGCAGTGATGGAAGGGGCCGGCATCAGCCCCAGCATTTT. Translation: CASSDGRGRHQPQHF.

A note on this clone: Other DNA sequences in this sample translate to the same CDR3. The chain's CDR3 is CASSRPGQGYGYTF. The CDR3 DNA reads TGCGCCAGCAGCCGGCCGGGACAGGGCTATGGCTACACCTTC. The chain links TRBV4-1 to TRBJ1-2, with TRBD1 identical over 9 bases. J was trimmed by 4 bases and V by 4 bases; bases with no gene match: 4. CDR1 is MGHRA, CDR2 YSYEKL, per germline. The CDR3 is 14 residues long.

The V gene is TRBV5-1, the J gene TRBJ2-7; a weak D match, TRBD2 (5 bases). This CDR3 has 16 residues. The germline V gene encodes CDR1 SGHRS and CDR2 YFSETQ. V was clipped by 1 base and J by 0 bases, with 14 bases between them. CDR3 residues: CASSLSATGTSYEQYF. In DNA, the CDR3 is TGCGCCAGCAGCTTGAGTGCTACGGGAACCTCCTACGAGCAGTACTTC.

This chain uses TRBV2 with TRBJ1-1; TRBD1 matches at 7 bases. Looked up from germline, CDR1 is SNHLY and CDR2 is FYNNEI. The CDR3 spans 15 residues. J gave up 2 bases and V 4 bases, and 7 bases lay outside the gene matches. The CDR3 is CASSGRDSSNTEAFF. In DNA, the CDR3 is TGTGCCAGCAGTGGGCGGGACAGCTCAAACACTGAAGCTTTCTTT.

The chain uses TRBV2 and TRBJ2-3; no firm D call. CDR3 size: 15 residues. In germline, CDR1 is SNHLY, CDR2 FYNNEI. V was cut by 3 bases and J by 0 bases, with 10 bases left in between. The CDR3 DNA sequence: TGTGCCAGCAGTGACTCACACTATAGCACAGATACGCAGTATTTT. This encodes CASSDSHYSTDTQYF.

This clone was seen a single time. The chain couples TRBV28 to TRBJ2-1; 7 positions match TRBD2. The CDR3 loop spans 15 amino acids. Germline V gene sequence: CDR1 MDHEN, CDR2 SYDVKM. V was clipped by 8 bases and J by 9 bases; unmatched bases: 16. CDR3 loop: CASYQTGGPQREQFF. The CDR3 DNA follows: TGTGCCAGCTACCAAACGGGGGGACCCCAACGTGAGCAGTTCTTC.

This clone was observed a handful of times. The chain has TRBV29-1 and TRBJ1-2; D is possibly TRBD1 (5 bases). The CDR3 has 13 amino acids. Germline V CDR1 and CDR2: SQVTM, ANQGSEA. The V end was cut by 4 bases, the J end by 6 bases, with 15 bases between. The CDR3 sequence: CSVAKGLANGYTF. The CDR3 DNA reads TGCAGCGTTGCCAAGGGACTGGCAAATGGCTACACCTTC.

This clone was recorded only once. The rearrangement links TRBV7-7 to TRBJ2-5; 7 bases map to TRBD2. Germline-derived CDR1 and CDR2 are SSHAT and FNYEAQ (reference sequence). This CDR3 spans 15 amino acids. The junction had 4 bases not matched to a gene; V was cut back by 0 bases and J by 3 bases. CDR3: CASSLAGGGKETQYF. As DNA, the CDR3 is TGTGCCAGCAGCTTAGCCGGGGGAGGGAAAGAGACCCAGTACTTC.

This CDR3 reads CASSLGAYSGNTIYF. CDR3 bases: TGTGCCAGCAGTCTAGGGGCGTACTCTGGAAACACCATATATTTT. The V call is TRBV6-1, the J call TRBJ1-3, with D perhaps matching TRBD1 (5 bases). Germline V gene sequence: CDR1 MNHNS, CDR2 SASEGT. V was shortened by 5 bases and J by 0 bases, with 11 bases between the two germline ends. The CDR3 sequence is 15 residues long.

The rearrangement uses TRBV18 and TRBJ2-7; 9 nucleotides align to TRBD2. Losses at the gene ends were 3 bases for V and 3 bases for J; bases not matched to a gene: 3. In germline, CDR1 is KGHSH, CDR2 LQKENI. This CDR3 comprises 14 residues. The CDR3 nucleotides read TGTGCCAGCTCACCTAGCGGGGGTGTCTACGAGCAGTACTTC. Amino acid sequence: CASSPSGGVYEQYF. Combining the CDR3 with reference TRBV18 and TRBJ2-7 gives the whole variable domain NAGVMQNPRHLVRRRGQEARLRCSPMKGHSHVYWYRQLPEEGLKFMVYLQKENIIDESGMPKERFSAEFPKEGPSILRIQQVVRGDSAAYFCASSPSGGVYEQYFGPGTRLTVT.

The CDR3 sequence: CSAAGGTGPNGGLEAFF. In nucleotides, the CDR3 is TGCAGCGCAGCGGGGGGAACAGGGCCAAATGGGGGCCTTGAAGCTTTCTTT. V gene TRBV29-1 combines with J gene TRBJ1-1; D might be TRBD1 (6 bases). The length of the CDR3 is 17 residues. The V gene's germline CDR1 is SQVTM and CDR2 ANQGSEA. Trimming stripped 7 bases from V and 7 bases from J, with 31 bases between. The entire variable domain, with the rest obtained from reference TRBV29-1 and TRBJ1-1, is as follows: SAVISQKPSRDICQRGTSLTIQCQVDSQVTMMFWYRQQPGQSLTLIATANQGSEATYESGFVIDKFPISRPNLTFSTLTVSNMSPEDSSIYLCSAAGGTGPNGGLEAFFGQGTRLTVV.

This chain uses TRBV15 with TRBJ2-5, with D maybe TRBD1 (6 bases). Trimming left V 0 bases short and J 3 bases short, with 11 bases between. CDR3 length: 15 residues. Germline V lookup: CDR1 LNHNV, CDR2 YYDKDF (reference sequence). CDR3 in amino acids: CATSRERTAKETQYF. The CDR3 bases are TGTGCCACCAGCAGAGAGAGGACAGCCAAAGAGACCCAGTACTTC.

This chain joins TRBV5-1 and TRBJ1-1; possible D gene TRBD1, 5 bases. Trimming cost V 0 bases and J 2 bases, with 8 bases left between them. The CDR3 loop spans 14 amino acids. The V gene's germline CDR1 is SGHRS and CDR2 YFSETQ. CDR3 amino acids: CASSLDDSNTEAFF. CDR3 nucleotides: TGCGCCAGCAGCTTGGACGACAGTAACACTGAAGCTTTCTTT.

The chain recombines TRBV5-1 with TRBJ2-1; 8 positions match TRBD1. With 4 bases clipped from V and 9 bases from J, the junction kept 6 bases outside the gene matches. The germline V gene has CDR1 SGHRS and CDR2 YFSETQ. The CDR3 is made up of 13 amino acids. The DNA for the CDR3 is TGCGCCAGCAGCGTGCAGACAGGGGTTGAGCAGTTCTTC. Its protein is CASSVQTGVEQFF.

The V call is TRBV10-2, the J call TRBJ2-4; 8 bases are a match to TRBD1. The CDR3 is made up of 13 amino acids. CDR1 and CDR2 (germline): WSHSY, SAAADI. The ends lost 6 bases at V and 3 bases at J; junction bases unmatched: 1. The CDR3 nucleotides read TGCGCCAGCAGGGGGACAGGCAAAAACATTCAGTACTTC. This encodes CASRGTGKNIQYF.

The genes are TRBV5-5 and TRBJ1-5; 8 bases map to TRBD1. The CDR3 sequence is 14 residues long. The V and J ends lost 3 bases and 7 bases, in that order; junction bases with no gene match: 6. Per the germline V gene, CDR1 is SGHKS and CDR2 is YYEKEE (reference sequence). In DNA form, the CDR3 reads TGTGCCAGCAGCTCTCGGACAGGGTTCCAGCCCCAGCATTTT. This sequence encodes CASSSRTGFQPQHF.

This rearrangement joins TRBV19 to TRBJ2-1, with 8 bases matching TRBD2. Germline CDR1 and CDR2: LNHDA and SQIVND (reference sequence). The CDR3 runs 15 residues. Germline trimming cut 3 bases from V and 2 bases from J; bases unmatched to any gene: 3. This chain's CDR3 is CASSILAGTYNEQFF. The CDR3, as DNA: TGTGCCAGTAGTATCCTAGCGGGTACCTACAATGAGCAGTTCTTC.

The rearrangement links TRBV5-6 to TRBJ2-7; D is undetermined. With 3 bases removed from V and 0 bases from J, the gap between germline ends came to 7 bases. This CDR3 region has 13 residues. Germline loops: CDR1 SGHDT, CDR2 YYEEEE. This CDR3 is CASSWYSSYEQYF. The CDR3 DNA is TGTGCCAGCAGCTGGTACAGCTCCTACGAGCAGTACTTC.

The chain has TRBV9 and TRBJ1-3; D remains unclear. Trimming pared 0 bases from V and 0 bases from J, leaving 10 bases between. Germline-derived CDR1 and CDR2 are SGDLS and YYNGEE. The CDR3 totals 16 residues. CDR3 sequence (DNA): TGTGCCAGCAGCGTAGAGCCCACCAACTCTGGAAACACCATATATTTT. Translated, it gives CASSVEPTNSGNTIYF.

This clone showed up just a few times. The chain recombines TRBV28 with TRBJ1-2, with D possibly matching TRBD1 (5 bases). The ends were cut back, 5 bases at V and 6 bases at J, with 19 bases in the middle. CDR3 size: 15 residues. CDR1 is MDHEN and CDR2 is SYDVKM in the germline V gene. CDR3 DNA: TGTGCCAGCAGTCGCCAAGGGGAGGAGGGAGATGGCTACACCTTC. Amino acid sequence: CASSRQGEEGDGYTF.

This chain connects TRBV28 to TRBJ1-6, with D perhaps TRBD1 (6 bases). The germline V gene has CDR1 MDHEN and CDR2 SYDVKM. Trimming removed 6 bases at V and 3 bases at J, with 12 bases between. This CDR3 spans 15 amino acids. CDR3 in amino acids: CASRRQAGYNSPLHF. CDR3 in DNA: TGTGCCAGCAGGAGACAGGCTGGCTATAATTCACCCCTCCACTTT.

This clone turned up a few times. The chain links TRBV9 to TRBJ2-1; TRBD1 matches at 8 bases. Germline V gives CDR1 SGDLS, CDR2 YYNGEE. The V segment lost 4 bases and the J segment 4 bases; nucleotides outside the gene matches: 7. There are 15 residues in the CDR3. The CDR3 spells CASSTRQGRYNEQFF. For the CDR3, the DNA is TGTGCCAGCAGCACCCGACAGGGGCGGTACAATGAGCAGTTCTTC.

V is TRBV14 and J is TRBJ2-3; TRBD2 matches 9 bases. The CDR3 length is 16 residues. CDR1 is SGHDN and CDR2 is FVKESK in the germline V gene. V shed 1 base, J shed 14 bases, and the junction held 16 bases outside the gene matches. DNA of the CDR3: TGTGCCAGCAGCCAAGGGGCAAGCGGGGGGCGTCCGATGCCGTATTTT. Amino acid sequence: CASSQGASGGRPMPYF.